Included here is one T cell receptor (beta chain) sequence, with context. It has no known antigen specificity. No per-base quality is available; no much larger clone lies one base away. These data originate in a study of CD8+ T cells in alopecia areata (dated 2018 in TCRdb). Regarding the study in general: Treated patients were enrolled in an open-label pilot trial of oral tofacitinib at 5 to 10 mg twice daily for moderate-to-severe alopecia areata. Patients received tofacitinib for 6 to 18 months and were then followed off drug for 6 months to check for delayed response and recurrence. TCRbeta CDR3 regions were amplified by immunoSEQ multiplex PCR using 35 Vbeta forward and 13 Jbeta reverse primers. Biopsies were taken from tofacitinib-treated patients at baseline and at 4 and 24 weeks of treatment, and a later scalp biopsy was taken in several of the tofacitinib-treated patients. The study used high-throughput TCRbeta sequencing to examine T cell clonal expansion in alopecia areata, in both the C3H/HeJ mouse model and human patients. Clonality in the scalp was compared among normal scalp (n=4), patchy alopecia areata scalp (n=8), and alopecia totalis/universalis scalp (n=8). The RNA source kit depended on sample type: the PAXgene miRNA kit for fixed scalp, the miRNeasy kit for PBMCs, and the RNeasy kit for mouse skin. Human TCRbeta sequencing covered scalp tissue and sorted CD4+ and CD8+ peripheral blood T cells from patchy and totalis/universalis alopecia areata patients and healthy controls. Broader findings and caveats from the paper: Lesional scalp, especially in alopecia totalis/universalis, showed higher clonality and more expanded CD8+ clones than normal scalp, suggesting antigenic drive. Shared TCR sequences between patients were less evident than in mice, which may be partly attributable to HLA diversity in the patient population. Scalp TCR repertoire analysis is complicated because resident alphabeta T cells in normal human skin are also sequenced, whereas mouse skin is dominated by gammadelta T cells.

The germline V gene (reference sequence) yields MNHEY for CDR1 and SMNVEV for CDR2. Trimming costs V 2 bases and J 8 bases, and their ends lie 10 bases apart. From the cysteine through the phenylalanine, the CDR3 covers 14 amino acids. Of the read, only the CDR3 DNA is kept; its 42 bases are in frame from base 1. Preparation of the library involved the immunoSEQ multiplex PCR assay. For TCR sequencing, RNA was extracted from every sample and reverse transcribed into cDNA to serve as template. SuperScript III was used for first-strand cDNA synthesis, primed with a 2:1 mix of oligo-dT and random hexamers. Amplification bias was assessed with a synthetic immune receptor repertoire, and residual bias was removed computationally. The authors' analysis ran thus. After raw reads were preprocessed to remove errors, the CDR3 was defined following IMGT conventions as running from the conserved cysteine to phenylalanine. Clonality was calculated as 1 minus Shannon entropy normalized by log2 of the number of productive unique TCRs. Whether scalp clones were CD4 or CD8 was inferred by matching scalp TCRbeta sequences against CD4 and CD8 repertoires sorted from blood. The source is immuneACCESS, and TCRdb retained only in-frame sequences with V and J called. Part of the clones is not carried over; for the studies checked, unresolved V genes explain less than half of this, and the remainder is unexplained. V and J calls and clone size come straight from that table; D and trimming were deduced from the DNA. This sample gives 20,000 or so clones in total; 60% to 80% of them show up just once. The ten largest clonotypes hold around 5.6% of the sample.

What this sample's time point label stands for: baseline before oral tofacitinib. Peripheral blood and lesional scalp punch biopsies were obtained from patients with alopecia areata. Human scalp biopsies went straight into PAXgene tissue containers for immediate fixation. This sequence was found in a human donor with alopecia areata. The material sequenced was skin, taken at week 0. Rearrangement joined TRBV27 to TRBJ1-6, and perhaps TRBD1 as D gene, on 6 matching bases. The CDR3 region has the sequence CASSLTGSDSPLHF. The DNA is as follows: TGTGCCAGCAGTTTAACAGGGTCGGATTCACCCCTCCACTTT.